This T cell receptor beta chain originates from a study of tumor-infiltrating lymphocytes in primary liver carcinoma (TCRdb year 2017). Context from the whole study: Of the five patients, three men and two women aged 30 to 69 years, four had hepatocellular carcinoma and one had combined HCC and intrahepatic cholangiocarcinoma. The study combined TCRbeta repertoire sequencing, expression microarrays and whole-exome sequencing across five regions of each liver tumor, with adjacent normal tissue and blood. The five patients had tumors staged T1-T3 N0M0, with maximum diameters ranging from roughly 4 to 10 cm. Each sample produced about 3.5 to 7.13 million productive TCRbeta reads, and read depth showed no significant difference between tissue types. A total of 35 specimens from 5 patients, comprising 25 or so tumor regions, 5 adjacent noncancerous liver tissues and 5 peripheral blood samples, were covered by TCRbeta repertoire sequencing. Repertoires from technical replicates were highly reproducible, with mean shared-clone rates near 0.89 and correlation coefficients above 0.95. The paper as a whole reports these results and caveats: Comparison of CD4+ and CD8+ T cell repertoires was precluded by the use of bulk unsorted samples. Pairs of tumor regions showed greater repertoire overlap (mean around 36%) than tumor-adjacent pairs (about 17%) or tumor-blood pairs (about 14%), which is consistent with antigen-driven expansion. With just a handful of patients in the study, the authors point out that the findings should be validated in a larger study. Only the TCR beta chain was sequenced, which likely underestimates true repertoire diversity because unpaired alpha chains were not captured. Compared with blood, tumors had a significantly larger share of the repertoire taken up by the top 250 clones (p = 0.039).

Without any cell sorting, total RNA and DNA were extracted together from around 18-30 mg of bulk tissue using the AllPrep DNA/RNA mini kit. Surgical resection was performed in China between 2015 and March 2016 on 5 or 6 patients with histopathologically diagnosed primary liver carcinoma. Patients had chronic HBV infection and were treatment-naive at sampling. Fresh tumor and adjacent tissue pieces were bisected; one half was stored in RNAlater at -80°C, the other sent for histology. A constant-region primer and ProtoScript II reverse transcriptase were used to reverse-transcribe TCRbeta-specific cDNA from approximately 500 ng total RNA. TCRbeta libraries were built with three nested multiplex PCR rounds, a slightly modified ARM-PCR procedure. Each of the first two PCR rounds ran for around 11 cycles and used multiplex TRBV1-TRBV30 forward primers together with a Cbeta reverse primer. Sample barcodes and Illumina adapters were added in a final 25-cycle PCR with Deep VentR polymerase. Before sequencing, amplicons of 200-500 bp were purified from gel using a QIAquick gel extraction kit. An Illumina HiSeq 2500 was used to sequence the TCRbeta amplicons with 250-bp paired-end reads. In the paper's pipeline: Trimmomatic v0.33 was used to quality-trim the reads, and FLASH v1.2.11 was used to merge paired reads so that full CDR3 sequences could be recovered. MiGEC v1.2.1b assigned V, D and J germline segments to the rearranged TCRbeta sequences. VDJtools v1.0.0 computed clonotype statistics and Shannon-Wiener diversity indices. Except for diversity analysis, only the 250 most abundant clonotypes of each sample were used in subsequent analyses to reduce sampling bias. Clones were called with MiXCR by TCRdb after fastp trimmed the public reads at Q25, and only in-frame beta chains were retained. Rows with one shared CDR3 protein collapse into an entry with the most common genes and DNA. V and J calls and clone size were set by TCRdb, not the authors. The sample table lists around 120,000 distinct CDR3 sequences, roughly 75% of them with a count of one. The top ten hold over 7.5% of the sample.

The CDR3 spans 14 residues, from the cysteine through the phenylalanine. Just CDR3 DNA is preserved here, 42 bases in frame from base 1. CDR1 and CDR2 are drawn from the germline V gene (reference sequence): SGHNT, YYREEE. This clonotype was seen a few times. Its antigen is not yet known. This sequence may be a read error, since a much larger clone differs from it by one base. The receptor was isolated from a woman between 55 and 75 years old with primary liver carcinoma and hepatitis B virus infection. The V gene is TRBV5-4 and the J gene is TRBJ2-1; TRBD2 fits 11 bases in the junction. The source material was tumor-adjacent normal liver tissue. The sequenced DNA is TGTGCCAACAGCCCGGGACTAGCGGTCAATGAGCAGTTCTTC. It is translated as CANSPGLAVNEQFF.